The TCR beta chain under discussion was sequenced for a study of T-cell memory formation after mild COVID-19. Overall study findings and caveats: Some responding clones appeared in pre-infection memory, suggesting cross-reactive memory joined. Confirmation was lacking for SARS-CoV-2 specificity of second-wave clones that peaked on day 37. A balance of CD4 and CD8 characterized clones contracting day 15 to 85, whereas later expanders leaned CD4+.

TCRdb redid the calling of the 5' RACE reads with MiXCR, one entry per CDR3 protein. Here the sample spans approximately 300,000 distinct CDR3 sequences, approximately 19% being singletons. Points on this clonotype: Its antigen is unknown.

The V and J ends lost 8 bases and 5 bases, in that order; junction bases with no gene match: 9. The CDR3 is made up of 16 amino acids. The germline gives CDR1 MNHEY, CDR2 SVGAGI. The sequence was collected from a young man who had mild COVID-19 (a few samples of this study predate the infection). Cell type and time point are not known. Sequenced sample: PBMCs or a T cell subset sorted from them (not recorded which). The V gene is TRBV6-5, the J gene TRBJ2-5, with 15 bases identical to TRBD2. CDR3 nucleotides: TGTGCCAGCGGGACTAGCGGGGGGCCAATTCGGGAGACCCAGTACTTC. Translating gives CASGTSGGPIRETQYF.